The 18 T cell receptor beta chains given below trace back to one sample, sequenced in a study of T-cell reconstitution after alpha-beta-depleted transplantation in children. General study results and limits: T-cell counts and diversity were attributed mostly to newly produced T cells one year after transplant.

No cognate antigen is known for these TCRs. TCRbeta library construction was performed incorporating unique molecular identifiers. TCRdb redid the calling of the PCR reads with MiXCR, one entry per CDR3 protein. This table holds 250,000 to 300,000 distinct CDR3 sequences, 7.5% to 9% found once. Here the sequenced sample was peripheral blood, taken 360 days after TCRalphabeta/CD19-depleted stem cell transplant. Receptors were obtained from a female patient between 2 and 10 years old who had a stem cell transplant for Fanconi anemia, so the T cells may come from the graft donor.

This clonotype was counted many times. CDR3 region: CASSSLLGQGSTDTQYF. As DNA, the CDR3 is TGTGCCAGCAGCTCATTACTAGGACAGGGCAGCACAGATACGCAGTATTTT. The V call is TRBV7-6, the J call TRBJ2-3; 8 bases align to TRBD1. In germline, CDR1 is SGHVS, CDR2 FNYEAQ. The CDR3 sequence is 17 residues long. J lost 0 bases, V lost 4 bases, and 9 bases had no gene match.

This clonotype appeared many times. V gene TRBV5-1 combines with J gene TRBJ2-3, with no clear D. Trimming left V 1 base short and J 4 bases short, with 10 bases between. Germline lookup yields CDR1 SGHRS and CDR2 YFSETQ. This CDR3 contains 14 residues. DNA of the CDR3: TGCGCCAGCAGCTTGCGAAGTCAGGCAGATACGCAGTATTTT. It codes for CASSLRSQADTQYF.

This chain joins TRBV25-1 and TRBJ1-1, with 9 bases matching TRBD1. V shed 5 bases and J 3 bases; nucleotides not matched to a gene: 7. The CDR3 sequence is 15 residues long. Germline CDR1 MGHDK, CDR2 SYGVNS. The CDR3 sequence is CASSKRQGVDTEAFF. The CDR3 DNA reads as TGTGCCAGCAGTAAGAGACAGGGGGTCGACACTGAAGCTTTCTTT.

V usage is TRBV30 and J usage is TRBJ2-3, with D unclear. Germline V gene data show CDR1 as GTSNPN and CDR2 as SVGIG (reference sequence). The CDR3 has 15 residues. V lost 5 bases and J lost 3, with 18 bases in between. The CDR3 spells CAWDADRGFTDTQYF. The CDR3 DNA reads as TGTGCCTGGGATGCTGATCGCGGTTTTACAGATACGCAGTATTTT.

This clonotype was recorded at least ten times. The gene calls are TRBV6-1 and TRBJ1-3; D call uncertain. Per germline, CDR1 MNHNS and CDR2 SASEGT. V was clipped by 4 bases and J by 8 bases, with 6 bases between them. The CDR3 is 11 amino acids. CDR3 DNA: TGTGCCAGCAGTGTGCGAGACACCATATATTTT. It is translated as CASSVRDTIYF.

J is TRBJ2-3 and V is TRBV12-3 or TRBV12-4; 10 bases fit TRBD2. This CDR3 has 19 residues. J gave up 0 bases and V 5 bases, and 14 bases lay outside the gene matches. CDR3 coding DNA: TGTGCCAGCAGTATCAGGACTAGCGGCCCCTCTCTTAGCACAGATACGCAGTATTTT. It codes for CASSIRTSGPSLSTDTQYF.

Ten or more counts support this clonotype. The chain is built from TRBV6-5 and TRBJ2-2; 9 bases line up with TRBD1. The CDR3 sequence is 15 residues long. Germline V lookup: CDR1 MNHEY, CDR2 SVGAGI. Trimming cost V 5 bases and J 3 bases; bases outside gene matches: 4. CDR3 region: CASSRTGAYTGELFF. DNA for the CDR3: TGTGCCAGCAGTCGGACAGGGGCCTACACCGGGGAGCTGTTTTTT.

This clonotype was observed at least ten times. The CDR3 here is CASSLWGQYYEQYF. CDR3 bases: TGTGCCAGCAGTTTATGGGGGCAGTACTACGAGCAGTACTTC. This chain links TRBV28 with TRBJ2-7; possibly TRBD1 for D (5 bases). The CDR3 is 14 amino acids. The V and J ends lost 0 bases and 3 bases respectively, with 9 bases between them. Germline V gives CDR1 MDHEN, CDR2 SYDVKM. The entire variable domain, with the rest obtained from reference TRBV28 and TRBJ2-7, is as follows: DVKVTQSSRYLVKRTGEKVFLECVQDMDHENMFWYRQDPGLGLRLIYFSYDVKMKEKGDIPEGYSVSREKKERFSLILESASTNQTSMYLCASSLWGQYYEQYFGPGTRLTVT.

This clonotype came up many times. The chain recombines TRBV20-1 with TRBJ2-5; D perhaps matches TRBD2 (5 bases). The CDR3 spans 13 residues. The germline CDR1 and CDR2 sequences are DFQATT and SNEGSKA (reference sequence). Trimming pared 6 bases from V and 4 bases from J, leaving 15 bases between. In DNA, the CDR3 is TGCAGTGCCAAAATTAGGACTGGAGAGACCCAGTACTTC. Translated: CSAKIRTGETQYF.

On this clonotype itself: Since a much larger clone is just one base distant, this may be a read error. The V call is TRBV6-5, the J call TRBJ1-2, with D possibly TRBD1 on 6 matching bases. Germline assignment: CDR1 MNHEY and CDR2 SVGAGI. CDR3 size: 13 residues. The CDR3 region has the DNA TGTGCCAGCAGTTACGGACAGTACTATAGCTACACCTTC. This translates into CASSYGQYYSYTF.

This clonotype was counted between two and nine times. The V gene is TRBV9, the J gene TRBJ2-2; D unclear. Trimming pared 4 bases from V and 0 bases from J, leaving 7 bases between. The CDR3 length is 14 residues. The germline gives CDR1 SGDLS, CDR2 YYNGEE. CDR3: CASSSEANTGELFF. DNA of the CDR3: TGTGCCAGCAGCTCTGAAGCGAACACCGGGGAGCTGTTTTTT.

This clonotype was counted at least ten times. The V gene is TRBV4-3, the J gene TRBJ1-2, with 8 bases that match TRBD1. The CDR3 is 16 residues long. Germline V gene lookup returns CDR1 LGHNA and CDR2 YSLEER. J lost 1 base, V lost 0 bases, and 4 bases had no gene match. The CDR3 DNA sequence: TGCGCCAGCAGCCAAGATTACAGGGGGAATAACTATGGCTACACCTTC. Protein: CASSQDYRGNNYGYTF.

In its sample, this clonotype was seen many times. The V gene is TRBV12-3 or TRBV12-4, the J gene TRBJ2-7; D is perhaps TRBD2 (5 bases). The CDR3 runs 16 residues. V was shortened by 5 bases and J by 3 bases, with 20 bases between the two germline ends. This CDR3 is CASSRLSGSQNYEQYF. The CDR3 DNA reads TGTGCCAGCAGTCGGCTATCGGGATCCCAAAACTACGAGCAGTACTTC.

This clonotype was counted many times. The V and J genes are TRBV6-5 and TRBJ2-1; unclear D gene. The germline V gene has CDR1 MNHEY and CDR2 SVGAGI. This CDR3 has 14 residues. Deletions cut 3 bases from V and 3 bases from J, with 9 bases between. The CDR3 protein is CASSYNGVYNEQFF. The CDR3 DNA is TGTGCCAGCAGTTATAACGGTGTCTACAATGAGCAGTTCTTC.

The chain combines TRBV29-1 with TRBJ1-2; no firm D call. The length of the CDR3 is 13 residues. CDR1 is SQVTM and CDR2 is ANQGSEA in the germline V gene. Deletions cut 4 bases from V and 1 base from J, with 10 bases between. As DNA, the CDR3 is TGCAGCGTTGGCAGGTCCGTTAACTATGGCTACACCTTC. Translated, it gives CSVGRSVNYGYTF.

This clonotype was observed at least ten times. The chain couples TRBV6-5 to TRBJ2-3, with 9 bases lining up with TRBD2. Germline CDR1 is MNHEY and CDR2 is SVGAGI. CDR3 size: 15 residues. Germline trimming cut 8 bases from V and 2 bases from J; bases unmatched to any gene: 8. The CDR3 loop reads CASGRLAESTDTQYF. DNA of the CDR3: TGTGCCAGCGGCCGACTAGCGGAGTCCACAGATACGCAGTATTTT.

This clonotype was picked up many times. The chain uses TRBV4-1 and TRBJ2-1, with D perhaps TRBD1 or TRBD2 (6 bases each). The V and J ends lost 4 bases and 0 bases respectively, with 13 bases between them. Germline assignment: CDR1 MGHRA and CDR2 YSYEKL. The CDR3 has 16 amino acids. The CDR3 sequence: CASSPIADSSYNEQFF. The DNA for the CDR3 is TGCGCCAGCAGCCCTATAGCGGACAGCTCCTACAATGAGCAGTTCTTC.

This clonotype was recorded at least ten times. The chain joins TRBV12-3 or TRBV12-4 to TRBJ1-3; D not certain. V gave up 2 bases and J gave up 9 bases, with 8 bases separating them. The CDR3 extends over 12 amino acids. The CDR3: CASSLSGRTIYF. For the CDR3, the DNA is TGTGCCAGCAGTTTATCAGGTCGCACCATATATTTT.